Reported below is one TCR beta chain. As yet, its antigen is unknown. The V and J ends lost 11 bases and 10 bases respectively, with 18 bases between them. The CDR3 sequence is 13 residues long. The germline gives CDR1 ENHRY, CDR2 SYGVKD. The data were obtained in a study of CD8 T cells in ankylosing spondylitis. Study findings and constraints: Ankylosing spondylitis blood appeared to be characterized by a TCR beta motif of eight or nine highly homologous variants.

It was by quantitative 5'-RACE with molecular barcodes that TCR beta libraries were made. A single record per CDR3 protein comes from TCRdb applying MiXCR to the 5' RACE reads. This repertoire shows over 700,000 distinct CDR3 sequences, under 20% found once; its top ten account for about a fifth. The rearrangement uses TRBV10-3 and TRBJ1-6; D is perhaps TRBD1 (6 bases). The sequence came from a male donor with ankylosing spondylitis. The source material was blood, either unsorted or a sorted T cell fraction (not recorded which). The CDR3, as DNA: TGTGCCGCCCACGGGGGGGCTCGATCACCCCTCCACTTT. The encoded protein is CAAHGGARSPLHF.